These 17 T cell receptor beta chains originate from one sample sequenced in a study of blood T cell repertoires in COVID-19. TCRdb keeps only in-frame clones here, not all; method: immunoSEQ multiplex PCR. In the table there are under 200,000 clones, roughly 82% of which are singletons. Sequencing was done on a sample of peripheral blood. The source of these receptors is a woman aged 30 to 39 with acute or convalescent COVID-19.

The chain couples TRBV2 to TRBJ2-5; D ambiguous. Germline V lookup: CDR1 SNHLY, CDR2 FYNNEI. The CDR3 totals 16 residues. V gave up 7 bases and J gave up 7 bases, with 25 bases separating them. The chain's CDR3 is CASTVREANPGGTQYF. CDR3 coding DNA: TGTGCCAGCACCGTGCGAGAGGCCAACCCCGGCGGGACCCAGTACTTC.

The CDR3, as DNA: TGTGCCAGCGGATTAGGGGGCAACTCCTACGAGCAGTACTTC. The encoded protein is CASGLGGNSYEQYF. This chain uses TRBV2 with TRBJ2-7; 7 bases are shared with TRBD1. Per the germline V gene, CDR1 is SNHLY and CDR2 is FYNNEI. The CDR3 length is 14 residues. The junction had 7 bases not matched to a gene; V was cut back by 8 bases and J by 0 bases.

V is TRBV2 and J is TRBJ2-7, with D possibly matching TRBD2 (5 bases). Trimming took 6 bases from V and 0 from J, leaving 15 bases between them. CDR1 and CDR2 from the germline V gene are SNHLY and FYNNEI. The CDR3 sequence is 15 residues long. The CDR3 DNA is TGTGCCAGCAGGCTTGCGAGGACTTTCTCCTACGAGCAGTACTTC. Its translation: CASRLARTFSYEQYF.

This clone was detected once. The chain couples TRBV7-2 to TRBJ1-1; 7 bases line up with TRBD1. With 5 bases clipped from V and 6 bases from J, the junction kept 24 bases outside the gene matches. Germline lookup yields CDR1 SGHTA and CDR2 FQGNSA. The CDR3 has 19 residues. The CDR3: CASSDRRDSASIEPSEAFF. The CDR3 bases are TGTGCCAGCAGCGACAGACGGGACAGTGCAAGCATAGAGCCTTCTGAAGCTTTCTTT.

The V call is TRBV5-1, the J call TRBJ2-7; 9 nucleotides align to TRBD1. Germline assignment: CDR1 SGHRS and CDR2 YFSETQ. The CDR3 is made up of 15 amino acids. Trimming took 7 bases from V and 6 from J; bases not matched to a gene: 14. DNA of the CDR3: TGCGCCAGCCGCGCGTCGACAGGGGGGACCGCCGAGCAGTACTTC. It specifies CASRASTGGTAEQYF.

This clone turned up a few times. The V call is TRBV19, the J call TRBJ1-5; D perhaps matches TRBD1 (6 bases). V lost 2 bases and J lost 1, with 12 bases in between. Germline CDR1 is LNHDA and CDR2 is SQIVND (reference sequence). The CDR3 runs to 16 residues. CDR3 loop: CASSIFGGISNQPQHF. CDR3 coding DNA: TGTGCCAGTAGTATATTTGGGGGCATAAGCAATCAGCCCCAGCATTTT.

The chain has TRBV19 and TRBJ2-1; 9 nucleotides align to TRBD1. V was clipped by 5 bases and J by 0 bases; unmatched bases: 5. In germline, CDR1 is LNHDA, CDR2 SQIVND (reference sequence). The CDR3 loop spans 16 amino acids. This CDR3 is CASSSPGQGSYNEQFF. The CDR3 nucleotides read TGTGCCAGTAGTTCGCCGGGACAGGGCTCCTACAATGAGCAGTTCTTC.

On this clone itself: A clone one base away is much larger, so this may be a read error. CDR3 bases: TGTGCCAGCAGTGACAGATTCTATGGCTACACCTTC. This codes for CASSDRFYGYTF. The chain couples TRBV6-1 to TRBJ1-2; no definite D call. The CDR3 covers 12 residues. Trimming shortened V by 3 bases and J by 4 bases, and 6 bases separated the two germline ends. The germline CDR1 and CDR2 sequences are MNHNS and SASEGT.

This clone is a singleton in its sample. This chain's CDR3 is CASTPKRGGSQYF. DNA for the CDR3: TGTGCCAGCACCCCGAAGCGGGGGGGGTCCCAGTACTTC. This chain joins TRBV5-4 and TRBJ2-5; 10 bases map to TRBD2. This CDR3 comprises 13 residues. Germline CDR1 reads SGHNT; CDR2 reads YYREEE (reference sequence). J was trimmed by 9 bases and V by 6 bases; bases with no gene match: 8.

V usage is TRBV19 and J usage is TRBJ2-2; 11 bases fit TRBD2. After removal of 5 bases from V and 4 bases from J, the junction contained 6 bases not matched to a gene. The CDR3 sequence is 16 residues long. CDR1 is LNHDA, CDR2 SQIVND, per germline (reference sequence). CDR3: CASSRRLAGGTGELFF. Here the CDR3 DNA reads TGTGCCAGTAGTCGCCGTCTAGCGGGAGGCACCGGGGAGCTGTTTTTT. The full variable domain, its missing parts supplied by reference TRBV19 and TRBJ2-2, is DGGITQSPKYLFRKEGQNVTLSCEQNLNHDAMYWYRQDPGQGLRLIYYSQIVNDFQKGDIAEGYSVSREKKESFPLTVTSAQKNPTAFYLCASSRRLAGGTGELFFGEGSRLTVL.

In its sample, this clone was seen once. This chain uses TRBV7-2 with TRBJ1-4; tentative D call: TRBD1 (5 bases). Per germline, CDR1 SGHTA and CDR2 FQGNSA. CDR3 length equals 15 residues. The germline V and J ends were trimmed by 6 bases and 2 bases, with 13 bases remaining between them. The CDR3 DNA sequence: TGTGCCAGCAGTTGGACATATCGGACTAATGAAAAACTGTTTTTT. It translates to CASSWTYRTNEKLFF. The full variable domain, with the rest looked up from reference TRBV7-2 and TRBJ1-4, is GAGVSQSPSNKVTEKGKDVELRCDPISGHTALYWYRQSLGQGLEFLIYFQGNSAPDKSGLPSDRFSAERTGGSVSTLTIQRTQQEDSAVYLCASSWTYRTNEKLFFGSGTQLSVL.

The chain employs TRBV3-1 (or the pseudogene TRBV3-2) and TRBJ1-2, with 7 bases fitting TRBD1. There are 16 residues in the CDR3. The junction had 12 bases not matched to a gene; V was cut back by 4 bases and J by 4 bases. CDR1 is LGHDT, CDR2 YNNKEL, per germline (reference sequence). Here the CDR3 reads CASSRDLGAGGYGYTF. The CDR3 DNA reads as TGTGCCAGCAGCCGGGACCTCGGGGCAGGGGGCTATGGCTACACCTTC.

This clone came up once. A junction boundary mismatches the germline segment, possibly from a read error. V gene TRBV10-3 combines with J gene TRBJ2-3; D is undetermined. Germline loops: CDR1 ENHRY, CDR2 SYGVKD. This CDR3 has 14 amino acids. This CDR3 is CAISESTVRDTQYF. The CDR3 bases are TGTGCCATCAGCGAGTCAACGGTGAGAGATACGCAGTATTTT.

The genes are TRBV4-1 and TRBJ1-1, with D possibly being TRBD1 (5 bases). V was trimmed by 5 bases and J by 0 bases, leaving 13 bases between them. Germline CDR1 is MGHRA and CDR2 is YSYEKL. The CDR3 runs to 15 residues. CDR3 DNA: TGCGCCAGCAGCAGACGACAGAATATGAACACTGAAGCTTTCTTT. It yields the protein CASSRRQNMNTEAFF.

The V and J genes are TRBV11-3 and TRBJ1-1; D remains unclear. With 2 bases removed from V and 8 bases from J, the gap between germline ends came to 12 bases. This CDR3 has 13 residues. From germline, CDR1 is SGHNT and CDR2 YENEEA. The CDR3 protein is CASSLWERTEAFF. The CDR3 nucleotides are TGTGCCAGCAGCTTATGGGAGCGAACCGAAGCTTTCTTT.

The rearrangement links TRBV28 to TRBJ1-1; 7 positions agree with TRBD1. J was trimmed by 7 bases and V by 6 bases; bases with no gene match: 11. CDR3 size: 14 residues. Germline assignment: CDR1 MDHEN and CDR2 SYDVKM. CDR3 loop: CASSSTDRDFEAFF. DNA of the CDR3: TGTGCCAGCAGCTCGACCGACAGGGACTTTGAAGCTTTCTTT.

The CDR3 loop is CASSFREGAGELFF. The CDR3 coding sequence is TGTGCCAGCAGCTTTAGGGAGGGGGCCGGGGAGCTGTTTTTT. The rearrangement joins TRBV9 to TRBJ2-2; TRBD2 is a possible D gene (7 bases). The germline V and J ends were trimmed by 4 bases and 6 bases, with 13 bases remaining between them. The CDR3 sequence is 14 residues long. The germline V gene encodes CDR1 SGDLS and CDR2 YYNGEE.